Sequencing of this TCR beta chain was carried out in a study of patients and donors after allogeneic stem cell transplantation. V dropped 1 base and J dropped 4 bases, with 13 bases sitting between them. The CDR3 is made up of 15 amino acids. Germline V lookup: CDR1 SGHNT, CDR2 YENEEA. TCRdb re-analysed the RT-PCR reads in MiXCR, keeping a single row per CDR3 protein. The sample holds over 400,000 distinct CDR3 sequences, 16% seen once. This sequence originates from a human donor who was either an allogeneic HSCT recipient or a stem cell or donor lymphocyte infusion donor (not recorded which). It is not recorded whose cells these are; they may come from a transplant donor. This rearrangement joins TRBV11-3 to TRBJ1-1; D is unresolved. The sequencing input was blood, either unsorted or a sorted T cell fraction (not recorded which). CDR3 nucleotides: TGTGCCAGCAGCTTAGTAGGGTTCAAGGCCACTGAAGCTTTCTTT. Its translation is CASSLVGFKATEAFF.